This T cell receptor beta chain comes out of a study of ipilimumab plus nivolumab after autologous stem cell transplantation (dated by TCRdb to about 2021). For context, the study as a whole: Trial patients received a median of roughly 5 ipilimumab doses and about 8 nivolumab doses. Both primary refractory and relapsed disease were represented in the DLBCL cohort, where 18-month progression-free survival was about 82% and 31%, respectively. Patients in the trial were undergoing autologous transplant and had high-risk diffuse large B cell lymphoma, mature T cell lymphoma, or multiple myeloma. The intent-to-treat population of the trial consisted of 30 to 40 patients.

The research as a whole found: The authors concluded that combined checkpoint inhibition appeared tolerable when used as consolidation after transplant. The authors stated that profiles of the T cell receptor repertoire, regulatory T cell phenotype and gut microbiota provided a biologic rationale for studying this approach further.

A remark on this clone: What this receptor recognizes is not known. Base qualities were left out, and no much larger clone turns up one base away.

Receptor amplification or capture employed the immunoSEQ multiplex PCR assay. Not all clones reach the TCRdb copy of this immuneACCESS table, which keeps in-frame sequences only. Checked studies attribute under half of the gap to unresolved V genes and leave the rest unexplained. For this sample there are approximately 80,000 clones; under 85% appear just once. The ten largest make up around 2% of the sample. Ipilimumab was given at 1 mg/kg intravenously on day 1 of selected weeks, and checkpoint therapy started 14 to 28 days after autologous transplant. The nivolumab dose was 3 mg/kg intravenously, delivered on day 1 of weeks 1, 4, 7, 10, and every two weeks through week 26. This Phase Ib clinical trial tested ipilimumab plus nivolumab, a combined checkpoint inhibition, as consolidation after autologous stem cell transplantation. The specimen was PBMCs, collected in a trial of ipilimumab plus nivolumab as post-transplant consolidation. The clonotype comes from a male donor with diffuse large B-cell lymphoma.

At the DNA level, the sequence is TGTGCCAGCAGCTCGGAAACAGGGCAGAAGAAAAAACTGTTTTTT. This translates into CASSSETGQKKKLFF. The chain is assembled from TRBV5-6 and TRBJ1-4; D gene: possibly TRBD1, on 6 matching bases. CDR1 and CDR2 (SGHDT, YYEEEE) derive from the germline V gene. From its cysteine to its phenylalanine, the CDR3 spans 15 amino acids. The sequence is cut down to CDR3 DNA, 45 bases in frame from base 1. The V and J ends are trimmed by 3 bases and 9 bases, leaving 18 bases between them. When the CDR3 is completed using the reference TRBV5-6 and TRBJ1-4 genes on either side, the full variable domain is DAGVTQSPTHLIKTRGQQVTLRCSPKSGHDTVSWYQQALGQGPQFIFQYYEEEERQRGNFPDRFSGHQFPNYSSELNVNALLLGDSALYLCASSSETGQKKKLFFGSGTQLSVL.